Shown below are 2 T cell receptor beta chains from a single sample sequenced in a study of blood T cells in healthy people across ages. It was with a sample-barcoded 5' primer and a J-beta primer mix that a second PCR of roughly 7 to 12 cycles was run. TCRdb independently ran MiXCR on the 5' RACE reads; one entry per CDR3 protein. This sample yields about 1,400,000 distinct CDR3 sequences, of which roughly 60% are seen a single time; 6.5% to 8.5% belongs to the top ten. The sequenced material came from blood. Every receptor here comes from a man between 18 and 35 years old in good health.

The chain recombines TRBV29-1 with TRBJ1-3; D call uncertain. V lost 5 bases and J 3 bases, leaving 8 bases between the germline ends. CDR1 is SQVTM and CDR2 is ANQGSEA in the germline V gene. The CDR3 is 12 amino acids. The chain's CDR3 is CSVWGVGNTIYF. CDR3 coding DNA: TGCAGCGTTTGGGGAGTTGGAAACACCATATATTTT.

The V call is TRBV7-9, the J call TRBJ2-3, with no clear D. The germline CDR1 and CDR2 sequences are SEHNR and FQNEAQ (reference sequence). V lost 3 bases, J lost 2 bases, and 12 bases lay in between. The CDR3 runs 15 residues. CDR3 in DNA: TGTGCCAGCAGCTTCTTCGCTACAGACACAGATACGCAGTATTTT. This codes for CASSFFATDTDTQYF. The full variable domain, its missing parts supplied by reference TRBV7-9 and TRBJ2-3, is DTGVSQNPRHKITKRGQNVTFRCDPISEHNRLYWYRQTLGQGPEFLTYFQNEAQLEKSRLLSDRFSAERPKGSFSTLEIQRTEQGDSAMYLCASSFFATDTDTQYFGPGTRLTVL.